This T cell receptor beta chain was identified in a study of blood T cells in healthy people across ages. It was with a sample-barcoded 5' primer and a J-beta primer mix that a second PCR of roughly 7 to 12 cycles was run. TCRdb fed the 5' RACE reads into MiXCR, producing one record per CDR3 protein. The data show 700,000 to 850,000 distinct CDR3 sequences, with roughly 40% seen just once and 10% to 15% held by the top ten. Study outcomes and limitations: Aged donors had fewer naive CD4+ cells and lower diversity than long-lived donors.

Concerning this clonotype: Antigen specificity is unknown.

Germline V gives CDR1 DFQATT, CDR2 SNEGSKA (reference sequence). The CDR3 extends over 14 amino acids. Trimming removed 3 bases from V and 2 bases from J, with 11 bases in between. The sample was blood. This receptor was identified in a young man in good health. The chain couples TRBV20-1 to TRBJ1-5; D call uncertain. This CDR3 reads CSARVGGGNQPQHF. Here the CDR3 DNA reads TGCAGTGCTAGGGTGGGCGGGGGCAATCAGCCCCAGCATTTT.